These 27 T cell receptor beta chains were sequenced from one sample in a study of blood T cell repertoires in COVID-19. The repertoire was sequenced with immunoSEQ multiplex PCR; TCRdb's copy has only in-frame clones and lacks some. The table shows 88,000 or so clones, with roughly 87% occurring only once. Sequences were obtained from peripheral blood. The receptors shown here come from a man in his sixties with acute or convalescent COVID-19.

This rearrangement joins TRBV6-5 to TRBJ1-5, with no clear D. This CDR3 contains 13 residues. Germline CDR1 reads MNHEY; CDR2 reads SVGAGI. Trimming shortened V by 7 bases and J by 5 bases, and 12 bases separated the two germline ends. The DNA of the CDR3 is TGTGCCAGCACCCCATCGGGGTATCAGCCCCAGCATTTT. Its translation is CASTPSGYQPQHF.

The chain is built from TRBV18 and TRBJ1-1; 8 nucleotides line up with TRBD1. The CDR3 is 16 amino acids. Germline values: CDR1 KGHSH, CDR2 LQKENI. The junction had 9 bases not matched to a gene; V was cut back by 6 bases and J by 0 bases. This CDR3 reads CASSQDRASMNTEAFF. CDR3 DNA: TGTGCCAGCTCCCAGGACAGGGCCTCAATGAACACTGAAGCTTTCTTT.

The gene calls are TRBV7-3 and TRBJ2-2; possibly TRBD1 for D (8 bases). CDR3 length: 17 residues. Germline assignment: CDR1 SGHTA and CDR2 FQGTGA. The ends were cut back, 5 bases at V and 6 bases at J, with 22 bases in the middle. In nucleotides, the CDR3 is TGTGCCAGCAGCCAAAGCGGGACAGGAGGAAGCCCCGGGGAGCTGTTTTTT. Its translation is CASSQSGTGGSPGELFF.

This clone has a handful of counts. This rearrangement joins TRBV3-1 (or the pseudogene TRBV3-2) to TRBJ2-7, with 8 nucleotides matching TRBD1. Looked up from germline, CDR1 is LGHDT and CDR2 is YNNKEL (reference sequence). The CDR3 consists of 16 residues. Unmatched junction bases numbered 13, after V lost 4 bases and J lost 5 bases. The CDR3 region is CASSLPRRDRGHEQYF. Here the CDR3 DNA reads TGTGCCAGCAGCCTCCCCCGCCGAGACAGGGGCCACGAGCAGTACTTC.

The CDR3 DNA reads as TGTGCTAGTGGGGGAGGGGGATTGGGACAGCCCCAGCATTTT. Its translation is CASGGGGLGQPQHF. This chain connects TRBV12-5 to TRBJ1-5, with D perhaps matching TRBD1 (6 bases). CDR3 length: 14 amino acids. V lost 6 bases and J lost 7, with 16 bases in between. Per germline, CDR1 LGHNT and CDR2 FRNRAP.

The V and J genes are TRBV5-1 and TRBJ2-7, with 7 bases that match TRBD1. CDR3 length: 13 residues. CDR1 is SGHRS and CDR2 is YFSETQ in the germline V gene. Losses at the gene ends were 3 bases for V and 3 bases for J; bases not matched to a gene: 3. CDR3 DNA sequence: TGCGCCAGCAGCTCGGGACAGCTCTACGAGCAGTACTTC. It is translated as CASSSGQLYEQYF.

V usage is TRBV19 and J usage is TRBJ2-7, with 8 bases that match TRBD1. After removal of 4 bases from V and 6 bases from J, the junction contained 5 bases not matched to a gene. In germline, CDR1 is LNHDA, CDR2 SQIVND (reference sequence). This CDR3 has 13 amino acids. The CDR3 DNA reads as TGTGCCAGTAGTACCTTACAGGGGGGCGAGCAGTACTTC. Protein sequence: CASSTLQGGEQYF.

This sequence joins TRBV5-1 and TRBJ2-1; 13 nucleotides agree with TRBD2. Trimming cost V 3 bases and J 5 bases; bases outside gene matches: 5. The CDR3 runs 16 residues. In germline, CDR1 is SGHRS, CDR2 YFSETQ. The CDR3 is CASSYLGLAGNNEQFF. The CDR3, as DNA: TGCGCCAGCAGCTACCTGGGACTAGCGGGAAACAATGAGCAGTTCTTC.

In its sample, this clone was seen a few times. The chain uses TRBV5-1 and TRBJ1-1, with D maybe TRBD1 (6 bases). Germline CDR1 SGHRS, CDR2 YFSETQ. V shed 4 bases and J shed 1 base, with 14 bases lying between them. The CDR3 runs to 15 residues. The CDR3 DNA follows: TGCGCCAGCAGCGACAGGAATATCAAGAACACTGAAGCTTTCTTT. Protein product: CASSDRNIKNTEAFF. Variable domain in full (rest from reference TRBV5-1 and TRBJ1-1): KAGVTQTPRYLIKTRGQQVTLSCSPISGHRSVSWYQQTPGQGLQFLFEYFSETQRNKGNFPGRFSGRQFSNSRSEMNVSTLELGDSALYLCASSDRNIKNTEAFFGQGTRLTVV.

The V call is TRBV1, the J call TRBJ2-3; no check of the table's D call, TRBD2, against the DNA was made. TRBV1 has pseudogene status. The CDR3 covers 18 residues. CDR3 DNA: TGCACCAGCAGCCAAGAGGGTGATAGCGGGGGAATCACAGATACGCAGTATTTT. As protein: CTSSQEGDSGGITDTQYF.

CDR3 coding DNA: TGCGCCAGCAGCTCGACTAGCAACGAGCAGTACTTC. This codes for CASSSTSNEQYF. The genes are TRBV10-1 and TRBJ2-7; 7 bases agree with TRBD2. The trim removed 6 bases at V and 5 bases at J, leaving 4 bases unmatched. Germline V CDR1 and CDR2: WNHNN, SYGVQD (reference sequence). CDR3 length: 12 amino acids.

There are a few counts of this clone. This chain connects TRBV30 to TRBJ2-1, with D tentatively TRBD2 (7 bases). The germline gives CDR1 GTSNPN, CDR2 SVGIG (reference sequence). The V and J ends lost 0 bases and 7 bases respectively, with 10 bases between them. The CDR3 runs to 13 residues. In DNA, the CDR3 is TGTGCCTGGAGTGTAAAGGGGGGGAATGAGCAGTTCTTC. Amino acids: CAWSVKGGNEQFF. The variable domain in full, completed from reference TRBV30 and TRBJ2-1, reads SQTIHQWPATLVQPVGSPLSLECTVEGTSNPNLYWYRQAAGRGLQLLFYSVGIGQISSEVPQNLSASRPQDRQFILSSKKLLLSDSGFYLCAWSVKGGNEQFFGPGTRLTVL.

The chain has TRBV15 and TRBJ1-5; D not certain. Germline CDR1 is LNHNV and CDR2 is YYDKDF (reference sequence). The CDR3 runs to 13 residues. The V and J ends lost 0 bases and 4 bases respectively, with 4 bases between them. CDR3 residues: CATSRDQNQPQHF. CDR3 DNA sequence: TGTGCCACCAGCAGAGACCAAAATCAGCCCCAGCATTTT.

The rearrangement joins TRBV30 to TRBJ1-1; D uncertain. Looked up from germline, CDR1 is GTSNPN and CDR2 is SVGIG (reference sequence). CDR3 length equals 15 residues. The V gene lost 0 bases and the J gene lost 4 bases, with 15 bases spanning the gap. DNA for the CDR3: TGTGCCTGGAGTGTACTAGGGATAGCGGGCACTGAAGCTTTCTTT. This translates into CAWSVLGIAGTEAFF.

This clone was recorded only once. The rearrangement joins TRBV14 to TRBJ1-5; 10 bases align to TRBD1. This CDR3 is 15 amino acids long. V trimming: 3 bases; J trimming: 3 bases; junction bases outside the gene matches: 2. The germline V gene encodes CDR1 SGHDN and CDR2 FVKESK. The CDR3 protein is CASSQGQGPNQPQHF. Here the CDR3 DNA reads TGTGCCAGCAGCCAGGGACAGGGGCCCAATCAGCCCCAGCATTTT.

The chain joins TRBV7-2 to TRBJ2-5; 8 bases line up with TRBD1. Germline trimming cut 6 bases from V and 5 bases from J; bases unmatched to any gene: 11. This CDR3 comprises 15 residues. Per germline, CDR1 SGHTA and CDR2 FQGNSA. The CDR3 DNA is TGTGCCAGCAGTAACGCTCAGGGGGCGGGGGAGACCCAGTACTTC. Its protein is CASSNAQGAGETQYF.

The CDR3 sequence is CASRLRKGQFNEKLFF. Here the CDR3 DNA reads TGTGCCAGCAGACTTAGGAAGGGACAGTTTAATGAAAAACTGTTTTTT. The chain combines TRBV6-6 with TRBJ1-4, with 7 nucleotides matching TRBD1. The germline CDR1 and CDR2 sequences are MNHNY and SVGAGI (reference sequence). Unmatched junction bases numbered 11, after V lost 6 bases and J lost 4 bases. CDR3 size: 16 residues.

The V gene is TRBV18, the J gene TRBJ1-2; D is perhaps TRBD1 (5 bases). The CDR3 has 13 residues. Germline V gene sequence: CDR1 KGHSH, CDR2 LQKENI. The germline V and J ends were trimmed by 3 bases and 7 bases, with 12 bases remaining between them. The CDR3 reads CASSPDLGGGYTF. CDR3 DNA sequence: TGTGCCAGCTCACCGGATCTGGGGGGTGGCTACACCTTC.

The V and J genes are TRBV3-1 (or the pseudogene TRBV3-2) and TRBJ2-5; 9 nucleotides agree with TRBD1. CDR3 length: 17 amino acids. V lost 1 base, J lost 5 bases, and 11 bases stayed unmatched. Germline V lookup: CDR1 LGHDT, CDR2 YNNKEL (reference sequence). This CDR3 is CASSQGGSTGGRETQYF. The CDR3 DNA sequence: TGTGCCAGCAGCCAAGGCGGATCAACAGGGGGCAGGGAGACCCAGTACTTC.

CDR3 nucleotides: TGTGCCAGACCAGACAGGGGAGAAAATGAAAAACTGTTTTTT. This codes for CARPDRGENEKLFF. The V gene is TRBV25-1, the J gene TRBJ1-4; 8 bases align to TRBD1. There are 14 residues in the CDR3. Germline values: CDR1 MGHDK, CDR2 SYGVNS. The V gene end was trimmed by 9 bases and the J gene end by 5 bases; junction bases not matched to a gene: 8. The whole variable domain, filled in from reference TRBV25-1 and TRBJ1-4, reads EADIYQTPRYLVIGTGKKITLECSQTMGHDKMYWYQQDPGMELHLIHYSYGVNSTEKGDLSSESTVSRIRTEHFPLTLESARPSHTSQYLCARPDRGENEKLFFGSGTQLSVL.

The chain carries TRBV19 and TRBJ2-5, with D perhaps TRBD1 (6 bases). V lost 1 base, J lost 4 bases, and 10 bases lay in between. CDR3 size: 14 residues. The V gene's germline CDR1 is LNHDA and CDR2 SQIVND (reference sequence). CDR3: CASSIGVQGETQYF. DNA for the CDR3: TGTGCCAGTAGTATAGGGGTACAGGGAGAGACCCAGTACTTC.

The genes are TRBV11-2 and TRBJ2-5; the D gene is possibly TRBD1 (6 bases). The CDR3 sequence is 14 residues long. Between the trimmed V and J ends, which lost 5 bases and 3 bases, there was a span of 13 bases. Looked up from germline, CDR1 is SGHAT and CDR2 is FQNNGV. CDR3 sequence (DNA): TGTGCCAGCAGCCCAGGGGTCATAGAAGAGACCCAGTACTTC. Translating it yields CASSPGVIEETQYF.

The table lists this clone with a count of one. The gene calls are TRBV19 and TRBJ2-7; D gene uncertain. The germline V and J ends were trimmed by 3 bases and 5 bases, with 17 bases remaining between them. Germline lookup yields CDR1 LNHDA and CDR2 SQIVND (reference sequence). This CDR3 has 15 amino acids. CDR3: CASSISLSEPNEQYF. In DNA form, the CDR3 reads TGTGCCAGTAGTATCAGCTTATCGGAGCCTAACGAGCAGTACTTC.

In its sample, this clone was seen once. The rearrangement uses TRBV5-1 and TRBJ2-6, with 8 positions matching TRBD1. The J segment lost 4 bases and the V segment lost 4 bases, leaving 10 bases of the junction unmatched. Germline loops: CDR1 SGHRS, CDR2 YFSETQ. This CDR3 region has 17 residues. The CDR3 nucleotides read TGCGCCAGCAGCCCCGGGACAGGCCCTACCGGGGCCAACGTCCTGACTTTC. Its protein is CASSPGTGPTGANVLTF.

The rearrangement uses TRBV5-4 and TRBJ2-3; TRBD2 might be the D (5 bases). V was cut by 0 bases and J by 6 bases, with 14 bases left in between. The germline V gene encodes CDR1 SGHNT and CDR2 YYREEE (reference sequence). This CDR3 comprises 15 residues. The CDR3 protein is CASSLASRGYDTQYF. The DNA of the CDR3 is TGTGCCAGCAGCTTGGCCTCCCGAGGGTATGATACGCAGTATTTT.

The chain has TRBV18 and TRBJ2-2; 8 positions agree with TRBD1. The CDR3 length is 15 residues. Per germline, CDR1 KGHSH and CDR2 LQKENI. With 5 bases clipped from V and 1 base from J, the junction kept 3 bases outside the gene matches. The CDR3 DNA sequence: TGTGCCAGCTCATCTGGACAGGGGAACACCGGGGAGCTGTTTTTT. Its translation is CASSSGQGNTGELFF.

This sequence joins TRBV21-1 and TRBJ2-3; the table's TRBD2 call for D was not verified on the DNA. TRBV21-1 is a listed pseudogene. This CDR3 has 15 amino acids. The CDR3 reads CASSNGTSKVDTQYF. The CDR3, as DNA: TGTGCCAGCAGCAACGGGACTAGTAAAGTGGATACGCAGTATTTT.